This T cell receptor (beta chain) was found in a study of T cell repertoires in cytomegalovirus infection. At the level of the study: Based on public TCR beta signatures, there were indications of CMV infection and of a matching HLA type. The study, taken as a whole, reports: HLA-C-restricted CMV clonotypes gave the most frequent clonotype in two of eight donors.

TCRdb recomputed calls from the reads with MiXCR, one row per CDR3 protein. Among some 130,000 distinct CDR3 sequences listed, approximately 9.2% were seen once. This clonotype was picked up many times. The antigen is unknown. The CDR3 is 12 residues long. The V gene's germline CDR1 is SQVTM and CDR2 ANQGSEA. V lost 2 bases and J lost 1, with 5 bases in between. This chain links TRBV29-1 with TRBJ1-1; D is ambiguous. The source is a human donor in good health (CMV status not recorded). Some clones in this sample may be carry-over from other donors' samples. Sequencing input: PBMCs. CDR3 in DNA: TGCAGCGTTGAATCGGGGAACACTGAAGCTTTCTTT. Translated: CSVESGNTEAFF.